A selection of T cell receptor beta chains follows, all from one sample in a study of blood T cell repertoires in COVID-19. Clones were sequenced by immunoSEQ multiplex PCR, and TCRdb holds only the in-frame ones, with some missing. Of tens of thousands of clones listed, approximately 84% are singletons. Sequencing was carried out using peripheral blood. Receptors originate from a man of 80 years or more with active or convalescent COVID-19. CDR3s leave out the opening cysteine and the closing phenylalanine or tryptophan. The order of the fields is D gene, J gene, clone size, V gene, CDR3 protein. The D gene is left open where the match is weak. Where a row states a size, it is once, few, many or the class of an expanded clone; other rows omit it.

TRBD2	TRBJ2-1	-	TRBV5-1	ASSLAGTEQF
-	TRBJ2-7	-	TRBV20-1	SARGGYEQY
-	TRBJ2-2	-	TRBV5-5	ASSSSVQGIRTGELF
-	TRBJ1-3	-	TRBV7-8	ASSLAESSGNTIY
-	TRBJ1-1	many	TRBV5-4	ASSLGWGGGGTEAF
-	TRBJ1-2	few	TRBV20-1	SAVGEDGYT
-	TRBJ1-1	-	TRBV7-8	ASSPLGMSGTEAF
TRBD1	TRBJ1-5	few	TRBV4-2	ASSQEHRGFYQPQH
TRBD1	TRBJ1-2	-	TRBV5-1	ASSLLQGRGYGYT
TRBD2	TRBJ2-1	-	TRBV20-1	SASLGWASGERLDNEQF
-	TRBJ2-1	-	TRBV5-8	ASSRTRGRGEQF
-	TRBJ1-2	-	TRBV21-1	ASSSTGVGRFYT
-	TRBJ2-2	-	TRBV14	ASSQYYGGTGELF
TRBD1	TRBJ2-7	-	TRBV24-1	ATSDPTRGSYEQY
TRBD1	TRBJ1-2	-	TRBV7-9	ASSLSTGGDFYGYT
TRBD1	TRBJ1-4	-	TRBV7-9	ASSLTAVRDSSQKLF
-	TRBJ1-4	-	TRBV5-1	ASSLYLGGTSPF
TRBD1	TRBJ1-5	few	TRBV7-9	ASSESGTGDQPQH
TRBD2	TRBJ2-7	many	TRBV19	ASSILAGETYEQY
-	TRBJ1-2	-	TRBV7-3	ASSPAGAGGYT
-	TRBJ1-3	-	TRBV23-1	ASSQSPDSSGNTIY
TRBD2	TRBJ2-7	-	TRBV30	AWSTGLALSEQY
-	TRBJ2-7	once	TRBV27	ASSPLQGPGQY
-	TRBJ1-2	-	TRBV29-1	SVEPANYGYT
-	TRBJ1-2	few	TRBV12-3/TRBV12-4	ASSLYRDGYT
TRBD1	TRBJ1-2	-	TRBV29-1	SVVTGQGEYGYT
-	TRBJ2-2	once	TRBV6-6	ASRADSNTGELF
-	TRBJ1-1	once	TRBV5-6	ASSLGFTPYTEAF
-	TRBJ2-7	-	TRBV19	ASSIGLNEQY
TRBD2	TRBJ2-5	-	TRBV3-1/TRBV3-2	ASSQEYSLAGETQY
TRBD1	TRBJ2-5	-	TRBV12-3/TRBV12-4	ASNLGQKETQY
-	TRBJ2-7	-	TRBV28	ASSFNLAELNYEQY
TRBD1	TRBJ2-3	-	TRBV19	ASSAGQASTGTQY
TRBD2	TRBJ2-5	-	TRBV14	ASSPSGGWVQETQY
-	TRBJ1-4	-	TRBV19	ASEVGANEKLF
TRBD1	TRBJ2-1	-	TRBV6-5	ASGQGRYNEQF
TRBD1	TRBJ1-5	-	TRBV18	ASSRGGQGGSRNQPQH
-	TRBJ1-5	once	TRBV5-6	ASSFRTGFIGNQPQH
TRBD1	TRBJ1-5	few	TRBV2	ASRRTGNQPQH
TRBD1	TRBJ1-1	few	TRBV19	ASSPRDRLNTEAF
TRBD1	TRBJ2-5	-	TRBV24-1	ATSDPGTDQETQY
-	TRBJ1-2	-	TRBV7-3	ASSPGSFGGYT
-	TRBJ1-5	-	TRBV5-8	ASSRGDENQPQH
TRBD1	TRBJ2-7	-	TRBV7-2	ASSDNRGREQY
TRBD2	TRBJ2-3	few	TRBV5-1	ASSLVASGGWNTQY
TRBD1	TRBJ2-1	-	TRBV4-1	ASRDGTGARNEQF
TRBD1	TRBJ2-3	once	TRBV27	ASRTEGASTDTQY
-	TRBJ2-5	few	TRBV7-2	ASSLGGQQETQY
-	TRBJ2-1	-	TRBV19	ASRGGQGLNEQF
TRBD1	TRBJ1-5	-	TRBV18	ASSPGQGYGNQPQH